One sample yielded the 26 T cell receptor beta chains listed below, sequenced in a study of T cells in Graves' hyperthyroidism and ophthalmopathy. Researchers took RNA transcripts and amplified the TCR beta CDR3 regions from them. First-round RT-PCR targeting the TCR CDR3 was performed with the HTBI primer set. TCRdb independently ran MiXCR on the multiplex PCR reads; one entry per CDR3 protein. The table includes around 440,000 distinct CDR3 sequences, around 14% detected once. Sample: blood. The source of these receptors is a woman aged 18 to 35 with Graves' hyperthyroidism.

This clonotype was observed a handful of times. The chain is built from TRBV5-1 and TRBJ2-3; D unresolved. This CDR3 spans 14 amino acids. Germline CDR1 SGHRS, CDR2 YFSETQ. V lost 0 bases and J lost 4, with 9 bases in between. The CDR3 DNA is TGCGCCAGCAGCTTGGACTTGTTTGCAGATACGCAGTATTTT. Translated: CASSLDLFADTQYF.

The V and J genes are TRBV7-2 and TRBJ2-5; no reliable D call. Per the germline V gene, CDR1 is SGHTA and CDR2 is FQGNSA. The CDR3 covers 13 residues. V was clipped by 3 bases and J by 7 bases, with 12 bases between them. The CDR3 here is CASSFSATGTQYF. DNA of the CDR3: TGTGCCAGCAGCTTTTCCGCAACTGGGACCCAGTACTTC.

This clonotype was detected a few times. This sequence joins TRBV6-2 or TRBV6-3 and TRBJ2-5; the match to TRBD1 covers 8 bases. The V and J ends lost 6 bases and 5 bases, in that order; junction bases with no gene match: 5. Germline V gives CDR1 MNHEY, CDR2 SVGEGT. The CDR3 is 13 amino acids. The CDR3 coding sequence is TGTGCCAGCAGAAAGACAGGGGAGGAGACCCAGTACTTC. This codes for CASRKTGEETQYF.

There are many counts of this clonotype. The rearrangement uses TRBV5-1 and TRBJ2-2; 9 bases align to TRBD1. CDR3 size: 16 residues. CDR1 and CDR2 from the germline V gene are SGHRS and YFSETQ. Trimming cost V 3 bases and J 0 bases; bases outside gene matches: 3. CDR3 in amino acids: CASSSTGGTNTGELFF. DNA of the CDR3: TGCGCCAGCAGCTCGACAGGGGGTACGAACACCGGGGAGCTGTTTTTT.

V and J are TRBV9 and TRBJ2-3, with D hard to call. This CDR3 comprises 12 residues. V lost 4 bases, J lost 5 bases, and 8 bases lay in between. Looked up from germline, CDR1 is SGDLS and CDR2 is YYNGEE. The CDR3 DNA reads TGTGCCAGCAGCTCCTTGTTAGATACGCAGTATTTT. It specifies CASSSLLDTQYF.

This clonotype has ten or more counts. This chain connects TRBV24-1 to TRBJ1-2; no definite D call. The CDR3 contains 13 residues. Germline CDR1 KGHDR, CDR2 SFDVKD. V was cut by 6 bases and J by 8 bases, with 15 bases left in between. The CDR3 is CATSNASRLGYTF. CDR3 nucleotides: TGTGCCACCAGTAACGCATCGCGTCTCGGCTACACCTTC.

The chain joins TRBV3-1 to TRBJ1-1, with D perhaps TRBD1 (6 bases). The CDR3 is 15 amino acids. Germline CDR1 LGHDT, CDR2 YNNKEL (reference sequence). The V gene lost 4 bases and the J gene lost 1 base, with 13 bases spanning the gap. The CDR3 DNA reads TGTGCCAGCAGCCCAGCCGGGACATCGAACACTGAAGCTTTCTTT. Translated, it gives CASSPAGTSNTEAFF.

This clonotype was seen more than once but under ten times. The rearrangement links TRBV6-1 to TRBJ1-2; a weak D match, TRBD1 (6 bases). CDR1 is MNHNS, CDR2 SASEGT, per germline. V was pared by 6 bases and J by 4 bases, with 21 bases between. The CDR3 is made up of 16 amino acids. CDR3 sequence (DNA): TGTGCCAGCAGGGGGGACCGACAGGTCCGTTTCTATGGCTACACCTTC. It encodes CASRGDRQVRFYGYTF.

This clonotype was seen ten or more times. The chain recombines TRBV27 with TRBJ1-1; D gene unclear. The ends were cut back, 3 bases at V and 4 bases at J, with 12 bases in the middle. CDR3 length: 14 residues. Germline V gene data show CDR1 as MNHEY and CDR2 as SMNVEV (reference sequence). CDR3 coding DNA: TGTGCCAGCAGTTTGGAGGGCCTGGTCACTGAAGCTTTCTTT. This codes for CASSLEGLVTEAFF.

There are many counts of this clonotype. The chain is built from TRBV7-8 and TRBJ2-1; D possibly uses TRBD1 or TRBD2 (5 bases each). The CDR3 totals 17 residues. V shed 0 bases and J shed 8 bases, with 20 bases lying between them. Germline values: CDR1 SGHVS, CDR2 FQNEAQ. The CDR3 nucleotides read TGTGCCAGCAGCTTAGCCTCCGGCCCAGGGAGTATTGATGAGCAGTTCTTC. This gives the protein CASSLASGPGSIDEQFF.

The V call is TRBV7-2, the J call TRBJ2-3; D unclear. Trimming shortened V by 2 bases and J by 1 base, and 7 bases separated the two germline ends. CDR1 and CDR2 from the germline V gene are SGHTA and FQGNSA. This CDR3 has 14 residues. The CDR3 protein is CASSLTLGTDTQYF. The CDR3 DNA follows: TGTGCCAGCAGCTTAACCCTAGGCACAGATACGCAGTATTTT.

The chain uses TRBV7-9 and TRBJ1-2; TRBD1 might be the D (5 bases). This CDR3 is 15 amino acids long. Trimming shortened V by 4 bases and J by 7 bases, and 19 bases separated the two germline ends. The germline V gene encodes CDR1 SEHNR and CDR2 FQNEAQ (reference sequence). CDR3 sequence reads: CASSSLRWAGTGYTF. CDR3 DNA: TGTGCCAGCAGCTCGTTACGGTGGGCAGGGACTGGCTACACCTTC.

In its sample, this clonotype was seen a few times. The chain employs TRBV19 and TRBJ2-1; a possible D gene is TRBD2 (6 bases). CDR1 LNHDA and CDR2 SQIVND come from the germline V gene (reference sequence). Trimming stripped 10 bases from V and 7 bases from J, with 17 bases between. The CDR3 extends over 13 amino acids. CDR3 loop: CATTVGGGNEQFF. The CDR3 region has the DNA TGTGCCACTACCGTCGGGGGAGGAAATGAGCAGTTCTTC.

This clonotype was seen repeatedly, ten times or more. The V and J genes are TRBV12-3 or TRBV12-4 and TRBJ1-2; a possible D gene is TRBD1 (5 bases). The CDR3 totals 14 residues. The germline V and J ends were trimmed by 5 bases and 6 bases, with 16 bases remaining between them. The CDR3 DNA is TGTGCCAGCAGTCGAACGTCCGGGGGACATGGCTACACCTTC. Protein sequence: CASSRTSGGHGYTF.

The V call is TRBV10-1, the J call TRBJ2-4; D not certain. V was clipped by 4 bases and J by 2 bases, with 12 bases between them. The CDR3 runs 15 residues. Germline loops: CDR1 WNHNN, CDR2 SYGVQD (reference sequence). The CDR3 coding sequence is TGCGCCAGCAGTGGCCCAGCCCAGCCCAAAAACATTCAGTACTTC. As protein: CASSGPAQPKNIQYF.

This clonotype occurred many times. This chain joins TRBV28 and TRBJ2-2; 13 nucleotides align to TRBD2. The CDR3 consists of 17 residues. CDR1 MDHEN and CDR2 SYDVKM come from the germline V gene. The V gene end was trimmed by 3 bases and the J gene end by 7 bases; junction bases not matched to a gene: 8. CDR3 amino acids: CASSFPGLAGVHGELFF. The CDR3 region has the DNA TGTGCCAGCAGTTTCCCTGGACTAGCGGGAGTCCACGGGGAGCTGTTTTTT.

This clonotype was counted many times. The chain joins TRBV3-1 to TRBJ2-7; TRBD1 agrees at 9 bases. The CDR3 sequence is 15 residues long. Trimming at V came to 2 bases and at J to 6 bases, leaving 8 bases not matched to a gene. The germline CDR1 and CDR2 sequences are LGHDT and YNNKEL (reference sequence). The chain's CDR3 is CASSQFGTGPVEQYF. In DNA form, the CDR3 reads TGTGCCAGCAGCCAATTTGGGACAGGGCCGGTCGAGCAGTACTTC.

Ten or more counts support this clonotype. The rearrangement uses TRBV20-1 and TRBJ2-1; 11 bases align to TRBD2. Germline trimming cut 3 bases from V and 4 bases from J; bases unmatched to any gene: 5. Germline CDR1 reads DFQATT; CDR2 reads SNEGSKA (reference sequence). The CDR3 covers 15 residues. The chain's CDR3 is CSASLSGGAYNEQFF. The DNA of the CDR3 is TGCAGTGCTAGCCTTAGCGGGGGGGCTTACAATGAGCAGTTCTTC.

This sequence joins TRBV10-3 and TRBJ2-7, with 9 bases matching TRBD1. Germline trimming cut 5 bases from V and 6 bases from J; bases unmatched to any gene: 8. CDR3 length: 14 residues. Germline V gene lookup returns CDR1 ENHRY and CDR2 SYGVKD. The CDR3 spells CAISPRQGVGEQYF. The CDR3 DNA reads as TGTGCCATCAGTCCTCGACAGGGGGTGGGCGAGCAGTACTTC.

The rearrangement joins TRBV20-1 to TRBJ2-5; D uncertain. The CDR3 loop spans 12 amino acids. The V end lost 2 bases, the J end lost 5 bases, and 9 bases lay between the germline ends. Looked up from germline, CDR1 is DFQATT and CDR2 is SNEGSKA (reference sequence). Here the CDR3 reads CSARILGETQYF. DNA for the CDR3: TGCAGTGCTAGAATACTTGGGGAGACCCAGTACTTC.

A single count supports this clonotype. This rearrangement joins TRBV14 to TRBJ2-3; 11 bases are shared with TRBD2. The CDR3 extends over 21 amino acids. The junction had 24 bases not matched to a gene; V was cut back by 1 base and J by 9 bases. The germline V gene has CDR1 SGHDN and CDR2 FVKESK. CDR3 sequence: CASSQGGWPRDLAGGHRTQYF. Here the CDR3 DNA reads TGTGCCAGCAGCCAAGGAGGTTGGCCCCGGGACCTAGCGGGGGGACATAGGACGCAGTATTTT.

This clonotype has ten or more counts. The CDR3 bases are TGTGCCAGCAGCCCCTCGACGGCTCTGAACACTGAAGCTTTCTTT. This gives the protein CASSPSTALNTEAFF. The chain carries TRBV3-1 and TRBJ1-1; D unresolved. The V end lost 4 bases, the J end lost 0 bases, and 12 bases lay between the germline ends. Germline lookup yields CDR1 LGHDT and CDR2 YNNKEL (reference sequence). The CDR3 loop spans 15 amino acids.

This clonotype was counted a few times. V is TRBV20-1 and J is TRBJ2-7, with D possibly TRBD2 on 5 matching bases. Per germline, CDR1 DFQATT and CDR2 SNEGSKA (reference sequence). Between the trimmed V and J ends, which lost 2 bases and 1 base, there was a span of 6 bases. This CDR3 is 12 amino acids long. The CDR3 here is CSARRGSYEQYF. The CDR3 DNA is TGCAGTGCTAGACGGGGATCCTACGAGCAGTACTTC.

This clonotype appeared many times. CDR3 in amino acids: CSARTSDNYEQYF. The CDR3 DNA reads TGCAGCGCCCGGACTAGCGATAACTACGAGCAGTACTTC. The chain uses TRBV29-1 and TRBJ2-7, with 9 bases lining up with TRBD2. The CDR3 covers 13 residues. CDR1 and CDR2 from the germline V gene are SQVTM and ANQGSEA. V shed 7 bases, J shed 3 bases, and the junction held 7 bases outside the gene matches.

A word on this clonotype: One end of the junction does not line up with germline, which may come from a read error. The chain links TRBV18 to TRBJ2-6; D is possibly TRBD2 (5 bases). The germline CDR1 and CDR2 sequences are KGHSH and LQKENI. This CDR3 region has 16 residues. The CDR3 spells CASSARGKTGTNVLTF. CDR3 in DNA: TGTGCCAGCTCAGCTCGAGGGAAAACTGGGACCAACGTCCTGACTTTC.

This clonotype has a handful of counts. This chain links TRBV9 with TRBJ2-3, with 12 nucleotides matching TRBD2. This CDR3 comprises 17 residues. In germline, CDR1 is SGDLS, CDR2 YYNGEE. After removal of 1 base from V and 3 bases from J, the junction contained 6 bases not matched to a gene. CDR3 amino acids: CASSVNRGLAGTDTQYF. DNA of the CDR3: TGTGCCAGCAGCGTAAACCGAGGACTAGCGGGGACAGATACGCAGTATTTT.